These 23 T cell receptor beta chains originate from one sample sequenced in a study of graft-versus-host responses after intestinal transplantation. Some clones are missing from TCRdb's copy, which holds only in-frame ones; the method was immunoSEQ multiplex PCR. The sample includes tens of thousands of clones, about nine tenths of them seen just once. The starting material was PBMCs, obtained 98 days after intestinal transplantation. The receptor set was obtained from a human patient who received an intestinal transplant, so some T cells may come from the graft donor.

The chain couples TRBV7-2 to TRBJ2-1; no definite D call. Trimming shortened V by 0 bases and J by 2 bases, and 2 bases separated the two germline ends. Germline values: CDR1 SGHTA, CDR2 FQGNSA. This CDR3 region has 13 residues. The CDR3 DNA reads as TGTGCCAGCAGCTTAGCGGCCTACAATGAGCAGTTCTTC. The encoded protein is CASSLAAYNEQFF.

The chain is built from TRBV29-1 and TRBJ1-1; D unclear. Trimming pared 6 bases from V and 8 bases from J, leaving 16 bases between. The germline V gene encodes CDR1 SQVTM and CDR2 ANQGSEA. The CDR3 totals 12 residues. CDR3 residues: CSVGYPQREAFF. The CDR3 DNA sequence: TGCAGCGTGGGGTACCCTCAAAGAGAAGCTTTCTTT.

The chain combines TRBV5-4 with TRBJ2-5, with 7 bases aligning to TRBD2. Germline V lookup: CDR1 SGHNT, CDR2 YYREEE (reference sequence). J gave up 6 bases and V 4 bases, and 9 bases lay outside the gene matches. The CDR3 has 14 residues. The CDR3: CASSDLREGKTQYF. CDR3 in DNA: TGTGCCAGCAGCGACCTGAGGGAGGGGAAGACCCAGTACTTC.

The chain carries TRBV9 and TRBJ2-7; D gene ambiguous. The germline CDR1 and CDR2 sequences are SGDLS and YYNGEE. The length of the CDR3 is 15 residues. Trimming removed 0 bases at V and 0 bases at J, with 10 bases between. The CDR3 here is CASSVAAAPSYEQYF. In DNA, the CDR3 is TGTGCCAGCAGCGTAGCGGCCGCACCCTCCTACGAGCAGTACTTC.

The chain links TRBV10-3 to TRBJ2-1; 9 bases fit TRBD1. The CDR3 covers 14 residues. In germline, CDR1 is ENHRY, CDR2 SYGVKD. Unmatched junction bases numbered 7, after V lost 7 bases and J lost 6 bases. The CDR3 loop reads CAIKWDREANEQFF. The DNA of the CDR3 is TGTGCCATCAAATGGGACAGGGAAGCCAATGAGCAGTTCTTC.

For the CDR3, the DNA is TGTGCCAGCAGCGCCTCTAGCGGAGAAGAGACCCAGTACTTC. This encodes CASSASSGEETQYF. The chain joins TRBV9 to TRBJ2-5, with 7 bases identical to TRBD2. This CDR3 has 14 amino acids. V trimming: 3 bases; J trimming: 3 bases; junction bases outside the gene matches: 5. Germline V gene sequence: CDR1 SGDLS, CDR2 YYNGEE.

The V and J genes are TRBV23-1 and TRBJ2-7; possible D gene TRBD1, 5 bases. TRBV23-1 is reported as an ORF; its role is uncertain. There are 14 residues in the CDR3. The V end lost 4 bases, the J end lost 0 bases, and 10 bases lay between the germline ends. The chain's CDR3 is CASSRGDSSYEQYF. The DNA for the CDR3 is TGCGCCAGCAGTCGAGGAGACAGCTCCTACGAGCAGTACTTC.

This chain links TRBV15 with TRBJ2-1, with 7 bases identical to TRBD2. CDR1 LNHNV and CDR2 YYDKDF come from the germline V gene (reference sequence). There are 15 residues in the CDR3. V was clipped by 3 bases and J by 5 bases; unmatched bases: 7. The CDR3 here is CATSSLQRGNNEQFF. In nucleotides, the CDR3 is TGTGCCACCAGCAGTTTACAGCGGGGCAACAATGAGCAGTTCTTC.

The chain is built from TRBV19 and TRBJ1-6, with TRBD1 identical over 8 bases. Germline loops: CDR1 LNHDA, CDR2 SQIVND (reference sequence). The CDR3 extends over 16 amino acids. Trimming took 7 bases from V and 0 from J; bases not matched to a gene: 5. CDR3 nucleotide sequence: TGTGCCAGTACTGGACAGGGTTTCTCCTATAATTCACCCCTCCACTTT. It yields the protein CASTGQGFSYNSPLHF.

The chain uses TRBV11-2 and TRBJ2-5; TRBD1 aligns across 9 bases. The CDR3 loop spans 16 amino acids. Germline CDR1 SGHAT, CDR2 FQNNGV. With 5 bases clipped from V and 5 bases from J, the junction kept 12 bases outside the gene matches. CDR3 coding DNA: TGTGCCAGCAGCGCAACAACCACAGGGGGCAGGGAGACCCAGTACTTC. Amino acids: CASSATTTGGRETQYF.

The V and J genes are TRBV25-1 and TRBJ2-1; unclear D gene. The CDR3 loop spans 14 amino acids. Germline lookup yields CDR1 MGHDK and CDR2 SYGVNS. V was pared by 1 base and J by 4 bases, with 8 bases between. CDR3 sequence: CASSELGFYNEQFF. The DNA of the CDR3 is TGTGCCAGCAGTGAATTAGGATTTTACAATGAGCAGTTCTTC.

The chain is built from TRBV6-5 and TRBJ2-7; D possibly matches TRBD1 or TRBD2 (6 bases each). V lost 6 bases and J lost 0, with 15 bases in between. Germline V gene sequence: CDR1 MNHEY, CDR2 SVGAGI. The CDR3 totals 15 residues. The CDR3 sequence is CASSPGAETSYEQYF. CDR3 in DNA: TGTGCCAGCAGCCCGGGGGCAGAAACCTCCTACGAGCAGTACTTC.

This clone was seen just once. As DNA, the CDR3 is TGTGCCAGCAGTTACAGGTGGGGCGGGGGCACAGATACGCAGTATTTT. Protein sequence: CASSYRWGGGTDTQYF. This chain uses TRBV6-5 with TRBJ2-3; the D gene is possibly TRBD2 (6 bases). V was cut by 2 bases and J by 1 base, with 13 bases left in between. CDR1 is MNHEY, CDR2 SVGAGI, per germline. This CDR3 is 16 amino acids long.

The chain has TRBV4-2 and TRBJ1-2; maybe TRBD1 (5 bases). In germline, CDR1 is LGHNA, CDR2 YNFKEQ. There are 18 residues in the CDR3. Trimming pared 1 base from V and 1 base from J, leaving 19 bases between. The CDR3 here is CASSQAGRVRTLNYGYTF. CDR3 coding DNA: TGTGCCAGCAGCCAAGCCGGTAGGGTCCGGACACTTAACTATGGCTACACCTTC.

This chain connects TRBV28 to TRBJ2-7; tentative D call: TRBD2 (6 bases). The CDR3 extends over 12 amino acids. V lost 3 bases, J lost 3 bases, and 6 bases lay in between. Germline CDR1 reads MDHEN; CDR2 reads SYDVKM. As DNA, the CDR3 is TGTGCCAGCAGTTTGGGGGGCTACGAGCAGTACTTC. Protein product: CASSLGGYEQYF.

The rearrangement links TRBV10-3 to TRBJ1-1, with D possibly being TRBD1 (5 bases). The CDR3 consists of 15 residues. Between the trimmed V and J ends, which lost 3 bases and 0 bases, there was a span of 11 bases. Per germline, CDR1 ENHRY and CDR2 SYGVKD. CDR3 nucleotides: TGTGCCATCAGTGACGTTGAGGGGATGAACACTGAAGCTTTCTTT. Its protein product is CAISDVEGMNTEAFF.

The chain combines TRBV6-1 with TRBJ1-1; TRBD1 is a possible D gene (5 bases). The V and J ends lost 5 bases and 7 bases respectively, with 11 bases between them. Germline lookup yields CDR1 MNHNS and CDR2 SASEGT. The CDR3 is 12 residues long. CDR3 region: CASSPDRVEAFF. CDR3 in DNA: TGTGCCAGCAGTCCTGACAGAGTTGAAGCTTTCTTT.

The chain employs TRBV7-9 and TRBJ2-7, with TRBD2 matching 10 bases. CDR1 and CDR2 from the germline V gene are SEHNR and FQNEAQ (reference sequence). The ends lost 3 bases at V and 2 bases at J; junction bases unmatched: 4. The CDR3 consists of 15 residues. Written as DNA, the CDR3 is TGTGCCAGCAGCTTGAGAGCGGGGGGGCCCTACGAGCAGTACTTC. Its translation: CASSLRAGGPYEQYF.

The chain is built from TRBV7-6 and TRBJ1-3; D gene uncertain. Germline CDR1 is SGHVS and CDR2 is FNYEAQ. V shed 0 bases and J shed 2 bases, with 5 bases lying between them. This CDR3 region has 14 residues. CDR3 DNA: TGTGCCAGCAGCTTAGCGCGAGCTGGAAACACCATATATTTT. It codes for CASSLARAGNTIYF.

This clone was found a few times. The rearrangement joins TRBV6-5 to TRBJ2-7; unclear D gene. Germline V gene data show CDR1 as MNHEY and CDR2 as SVGAGI. This CDR3 has 13 amino acids. Trimming took off 2 bases at V and 1 base at J, with 6 bases between the two ends. The CDR3 protein is CASSYRASYEQYF. The CDR3 DNA follows: TGTGCCAGCAGTTACAGAGCGTCCTACGAGCAGTACTTC.

The chain has TRBV5-6 and TRBJ2-7; D call uncertain. The CDR3 contains 13 residues. Germline CDR1 and CDR2: SGHDT and YYEEEE. Trimming removed 0 bases from V and 3 bases from J, with 7 bases in between. The CDR3 sequence: CASSLVLDYEQYF. In DNA, the CDR3 is TGTGCCAGCAGCTTGGTACTGGACTACGAGCAGTACTTC.

The V gene is TRBV29-1, the J gene TRBJ1-4; 11 bases map to TRBD1. The germline V gene encodes CDR1 SQVTM and CDR2 ANQGSEA. J lost 7 bases, V lost 4 bases, and 2 bases had no gene match. The CDR3 consists of 13 residues. The CDR3 reads CSVGGQGGEKLFF. The CDR3 DNA reads TGCAGCGTTGGGGGACAGGGGGGTGAAAAACTGTTTTTT.

This clone was observed a single time. This sequence joins TRBV9 and TRBJ2-2; D call uncertain. V was clipped by 0 bases and J by 4 bases, with 4 bases between them. Germline CDR1 reads SGDLS; CDR2 reads YYNGEE. This CDR3 is built from 13 residues. DNA of the CDR3: TGTGCCAGCAGCGTAGGAAGCACCGGGGAGCTGTTTTTT. Translation gives CASSVGSTGELFF. The variable domain in full, completed from reference TRBV9 and TRBJ2-2, reads DSGVTQTPKHLITATGQRVTLRCSPRSGDLSVYWYQQSLDQGLQFLIQYYNGEERAKGNILERFSAQQFPDLHSELNLSSLELGDSALYFCASSVGSTGELFFGEGSRLTVL.